This T cell receptor (beta chain) originates from a study of early T cells in non-severe SARS-CoV-2 infection. Across the whole study: Bulk RNA taken from unsorted whole blood was sequenced, leaving chains unpaired.

Germline lookup yields CDR1 SGHRS and CDR2 YFSETQ. This CDR3 comprises 11 residues. The V end lost 2 bases, the J end lost 3 bases, and 2 bases lay between the germline ends. Study-level results: The matching step, a VDJdb search, favored anti-spike CD8 responses and missed private and CD4 specificities.

Individual cDNA molecules received unique molecular identifiers. TCRdb passed the 5' RACE reads through MiXCR, listing each CDR3 protein once. The table has 98,000 or so distinct CDR3 sequences, 9.5% to 13% seen once; the top ten hold 3.1%. This clonotype was counted ten times or more. As yet, its antigen is unknown. Source material: whole blood. The gene calls are TRBV5-1 and TRBJ2-5, with D uncertain. This sequence was found in an adult who was a healthcare worker with PCR-confirmed SARS-CoV-2 infection or an uninfected control (not recorded which). The CDR3 DNA is TGCGCCAGCAGCTTAAAAGAGACCCAGTACTTC. Its translation: CASSLKETQYF. Drawing the rest from reference TRBV5-1 and TRBJ2-5, the complete variable domain is KAGVTQTPRYLIKTRGQQVTLSCSPISGHRSVSWYQQTPGQGLQFLFEYFSETQRNKGNFPGRFSGRQFSNSRSEMNVSTLELGDSALYLCASSLKETQYFGPGTRLLVL.